This T cell receptor (beta chain) came from a study of early T cells in non-severe SARS-CoV-2 infection. Study information: Unpaired chains resulted from sequencing bulk RNA of unsorted whole blood. Overall study results and limits: Missing private and CD4 specificities, VDJdb matching favored anti-spike CD8 responses.

Germline lookup yields CDR1 SGHRS and CDR2 YFSETQ. V lost 2 bases to trimming and J lost 2 bases, with 13 bases between them. This CDR3 has 15 amino acids. This clonotype has only a few counts. Its specificity is unknown. Individual cDNA molecules received unique molecular identifiers. TCRdb reanalysed the 5' RACE reads using MiXCR and keeps one entry per CDR3 protein. Among some 58,000 distinct CDR3 sequences, approximately 10% were seen once, and the ten largest hold about 2.8%. Specimen: whole blood, collected at baseline. The receptor's source is an adult who was a healthcare worker with PCR-confirmed SARS-CoV-2 infection or an uninfected control (not recorded which). The rearrangement uses TRBV5-1 and TRBJ2-5; D is uncertain. The CDR3 sequence is CASSLSIGEQETQYF. CDR3 nucleotides: TGCGCCAGCAGCTTAAGTATCGGAGAGCAAGAGACCCAGTACTTC.